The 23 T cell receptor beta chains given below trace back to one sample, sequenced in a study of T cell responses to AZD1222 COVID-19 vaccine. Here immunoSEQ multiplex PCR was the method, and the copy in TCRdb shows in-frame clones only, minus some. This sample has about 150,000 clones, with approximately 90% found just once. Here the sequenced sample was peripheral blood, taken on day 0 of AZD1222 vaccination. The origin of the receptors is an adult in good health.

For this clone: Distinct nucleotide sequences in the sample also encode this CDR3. The DNA for the CDR3 is TGTGCCAGCAGTTTGGGTAATTCACCCCTCCACTTT. Its translation: CASSLGNSPLHF. The rearrangement joins TRBV27 to TRBJ1-6; D is unresolved. The germline CDR1 and CDR2 sequences are MNHEY and SMNVEV (reference sequence). Trimming stripped 3 bases from V and 6 bases from J, with 3 bases between. The CDR3 has 12 residues.

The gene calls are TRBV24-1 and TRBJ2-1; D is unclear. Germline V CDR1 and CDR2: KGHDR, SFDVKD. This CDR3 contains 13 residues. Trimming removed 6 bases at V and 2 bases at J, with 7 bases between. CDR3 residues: CATSSSPYNEQFF. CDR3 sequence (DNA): TGTGCCACCAGTAGCAGCCCCTACAATGAGCAGTTCTTC.

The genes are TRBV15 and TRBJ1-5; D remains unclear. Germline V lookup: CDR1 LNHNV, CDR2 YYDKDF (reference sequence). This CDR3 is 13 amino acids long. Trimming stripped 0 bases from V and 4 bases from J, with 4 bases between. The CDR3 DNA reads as TGTGCCACCAGCAGAGATCTGAATCAGCCCCAGCATTTT. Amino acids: CATSRDLNQPQHF.

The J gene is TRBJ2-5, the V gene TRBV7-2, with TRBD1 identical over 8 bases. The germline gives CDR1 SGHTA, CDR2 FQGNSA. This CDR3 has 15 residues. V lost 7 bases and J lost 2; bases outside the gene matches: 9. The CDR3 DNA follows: TGTGCCAGCACCGATAAAGGACAGGGACAAGAGACCCAGTACTTC. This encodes CASTDKGQGQETQYF.

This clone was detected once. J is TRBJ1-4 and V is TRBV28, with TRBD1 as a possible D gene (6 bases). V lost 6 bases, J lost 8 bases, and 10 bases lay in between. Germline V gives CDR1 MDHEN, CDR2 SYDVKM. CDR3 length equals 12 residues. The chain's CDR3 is CASRSDREKLFF. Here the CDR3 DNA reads TGTGCCAGCAGATCCGACAGGGAAAAACTGTTTTTT.

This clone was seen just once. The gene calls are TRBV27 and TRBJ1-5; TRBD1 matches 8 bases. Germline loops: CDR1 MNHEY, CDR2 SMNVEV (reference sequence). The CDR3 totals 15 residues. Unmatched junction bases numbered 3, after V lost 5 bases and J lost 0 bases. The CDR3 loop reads CASSKTGDSNQPQHF. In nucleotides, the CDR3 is TGTGCCAGCAGTAAGACAGGGGATAGCAATCAGCCCCAGCATTTT.

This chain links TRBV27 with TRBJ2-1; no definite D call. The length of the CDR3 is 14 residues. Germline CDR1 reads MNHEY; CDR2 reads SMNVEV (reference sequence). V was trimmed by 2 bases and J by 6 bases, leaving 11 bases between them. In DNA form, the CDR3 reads TGTGCCAGCAGTTTAGGAGAGAAGTTCAATGAGCAGTTCTTC. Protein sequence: CASSLGEKFNEQFF.

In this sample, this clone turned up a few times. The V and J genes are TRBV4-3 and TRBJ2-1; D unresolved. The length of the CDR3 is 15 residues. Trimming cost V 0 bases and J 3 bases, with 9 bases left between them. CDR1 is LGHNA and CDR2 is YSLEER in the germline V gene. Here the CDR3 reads CASSQESAFYNEQFF. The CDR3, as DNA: TGCGCCAGCAGCCAAGAAAGTGCTTTCTACAATGAGCAGTTCTTC.

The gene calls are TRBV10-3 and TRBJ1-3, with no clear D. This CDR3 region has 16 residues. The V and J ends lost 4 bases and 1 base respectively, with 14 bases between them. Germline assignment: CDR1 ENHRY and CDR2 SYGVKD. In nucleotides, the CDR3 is TGTGCCATCAGTGGGTTCGTCCCCGAGTCTGGAAACACCATATATTTT. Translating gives CAISGFVPESGNTIYF.

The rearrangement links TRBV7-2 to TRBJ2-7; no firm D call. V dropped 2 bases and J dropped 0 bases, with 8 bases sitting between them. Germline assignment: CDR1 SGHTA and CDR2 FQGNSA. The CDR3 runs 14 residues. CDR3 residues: CASSLNSYSYEQYF. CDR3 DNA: TGTGCCAGCAGCTTAAATTCGTACTCCTACGAGCAGTACTTC.

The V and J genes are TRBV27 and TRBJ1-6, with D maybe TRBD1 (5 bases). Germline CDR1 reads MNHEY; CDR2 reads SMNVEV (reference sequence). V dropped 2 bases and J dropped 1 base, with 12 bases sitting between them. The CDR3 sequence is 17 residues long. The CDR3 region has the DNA TGTGCCAGCAGTTTAATTCCGACAGCTTCCTATAATTCACCCCTCCACTTT. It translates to CASSLIPTASYNSPLHF.

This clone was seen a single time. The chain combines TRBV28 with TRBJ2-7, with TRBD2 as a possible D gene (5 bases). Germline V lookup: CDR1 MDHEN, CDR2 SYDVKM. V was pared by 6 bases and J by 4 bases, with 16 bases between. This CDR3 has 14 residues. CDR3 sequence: CASSERDPSYEQYF. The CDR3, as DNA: TGTGCCAGCAGCGAGAGGGATCCCTCGTACGAGCAGTACTTC.

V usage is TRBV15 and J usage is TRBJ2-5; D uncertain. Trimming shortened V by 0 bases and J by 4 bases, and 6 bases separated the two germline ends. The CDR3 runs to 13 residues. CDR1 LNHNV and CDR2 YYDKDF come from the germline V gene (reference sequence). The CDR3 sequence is CATSRDPRETQYF. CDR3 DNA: TGTGCCACCAGCAGAGATCCGAGAGAGACCCAGTACTTC.

The CDR3 DNA reads TGTGCCAGTAGCCTAGGGTCCCAAGAGACCCAGTACTTC. Protein sequence: CASSLGSQETQYF. This chain uses TRBV19 with TRBJ2-5, with D uncertain. V lost 6 bases and J 1 base, leaving 9 bases between the germline ends. Germline loops: CDR1 LNHDA, CDR2 SQIVND (reference sequence). This CDR3 is 13 amino acids long.

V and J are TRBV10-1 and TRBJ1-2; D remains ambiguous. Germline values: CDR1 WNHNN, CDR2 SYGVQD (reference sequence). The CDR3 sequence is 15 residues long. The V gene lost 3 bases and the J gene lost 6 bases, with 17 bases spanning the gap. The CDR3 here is CASSDPGGQKDGYTF. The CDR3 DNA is TGCGCCAGCAGTGATCCTGGAGGGCAGAAGGATGGCTACACCTTC.

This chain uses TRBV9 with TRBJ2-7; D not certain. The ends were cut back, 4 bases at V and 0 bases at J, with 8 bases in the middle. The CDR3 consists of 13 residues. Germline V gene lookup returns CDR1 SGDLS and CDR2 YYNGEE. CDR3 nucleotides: TGTGCCAGCAGCTCCAGGAGCTCCTACGAGCAGTACTTC. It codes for CASSSRSSYEQYF.

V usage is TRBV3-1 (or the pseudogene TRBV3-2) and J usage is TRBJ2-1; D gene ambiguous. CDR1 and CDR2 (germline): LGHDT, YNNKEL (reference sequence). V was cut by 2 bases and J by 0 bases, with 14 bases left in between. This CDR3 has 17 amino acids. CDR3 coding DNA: TGTGCCAGCAGCCAATCTAACTTACGAAGCTCCTACAATGAGCAGTTCTTC. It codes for CASSQSNLRSSYNEQFF.

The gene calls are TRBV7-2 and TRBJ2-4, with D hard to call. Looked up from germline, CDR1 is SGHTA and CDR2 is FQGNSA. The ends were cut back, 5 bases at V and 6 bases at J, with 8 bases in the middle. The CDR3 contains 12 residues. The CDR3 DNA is TGTGCCAGCAGCCCCCGGGTAAACATTCAGTACTTC. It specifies CASSPRVNIQYF.

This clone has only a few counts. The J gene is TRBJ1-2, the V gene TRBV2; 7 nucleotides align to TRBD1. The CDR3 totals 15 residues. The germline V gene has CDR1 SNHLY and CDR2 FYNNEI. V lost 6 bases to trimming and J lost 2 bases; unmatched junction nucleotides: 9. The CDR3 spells CASSPTGALNYGYTF. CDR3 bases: TGTGCCAGCAGCCCCACAGGGGCGCTCAACTATGGCTACACCTTC.

CDR3 sequence reads: CASKPLDYSYNEQFF. CDR3 sequence (DNA): TGTGCCAGCAAGCCACTAGATTATTCCTACAATGAGCAGTTCTTC. The gene calls are TRBV6-5 and TRBJ2-1; D is possibly TRBD2 (5 bases). Per the germline V gene, CDR1 is MNHEY and CDR2 is SVGAGI. Trimming took 7 bases from V and 1 from J, leaving 14 bases between them. The CDR3 length is 15 residues.

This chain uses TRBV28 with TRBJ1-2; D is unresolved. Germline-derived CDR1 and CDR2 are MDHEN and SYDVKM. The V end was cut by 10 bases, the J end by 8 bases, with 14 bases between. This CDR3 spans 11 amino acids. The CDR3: CATSITRGYTF. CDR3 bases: TGTGCCACCTCAATCACCCGCGGCTACACCTTC.

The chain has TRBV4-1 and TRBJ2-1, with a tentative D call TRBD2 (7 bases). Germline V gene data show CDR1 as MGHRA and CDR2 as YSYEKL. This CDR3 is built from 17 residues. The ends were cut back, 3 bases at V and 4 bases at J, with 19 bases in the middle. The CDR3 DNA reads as TGCGCCAGCAGCCAGCCTACCCGGGGGGCGAGGTACAATGAGCAGTTCTTC. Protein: CASSQPTRGARYNEQFF.

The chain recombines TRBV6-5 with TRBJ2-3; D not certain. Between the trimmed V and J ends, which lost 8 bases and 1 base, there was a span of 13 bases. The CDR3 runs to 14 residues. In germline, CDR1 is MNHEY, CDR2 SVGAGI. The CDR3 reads CASLGSIGTDTQYF. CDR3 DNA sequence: TGTGCCAGCTTAGGCTCTATAGGCACAGATACGCAGTATTTT.